Below are 25 T cell receptor beta chains sequenced from a single sample in a study of naive and memory T cell subsets. The beta constant-region primer was an equimolar mix of two oligonucleotides covering TRBC1 and TRBC2. One entry per CDR3 protein results from TCRdb running MiXCR on the UMI-ligation and nested PCR reads. The sample lists under 150,000 distinct CDR3 sequences, approximately 17% occurring once. The sequencing sample was made of naive CD4+ T cells from blood. The source of these receptors is a human donor in good health.

The rearrangement joins TRBV20-1 to TRBJ1-2, with TRBD1 as a possible D gene (5 bases). Trimming took off 4 bases at V and 4 bases at J, with 13 bases between the two ends. Germline V gene sequence: CDR1 DFQATT, CDR2 SNEGSKA (reference sequence). The CDR3 has 13 residues. In nucleotides, the CDR3 is TGCAGTGCTACCTTAGACAGAGGCTATGGCTACACCTTC. This translates into CSATLDRGYGYTF.

The gene calls are TRBV20-1 and TRBJ1-1, with D perhaps TRBD1 (5 bases). V shed 5 bases and J shed 5 bases, with 15 bases lying between them. This CDR3 spans 13 amino acids. Germline CDR1 is DFQATT and CDR2 is SNEGSKA (reference sequence). As DNA, the CDR3 is TGCAGTGCTCCAATTGGGACCAGGACTGAAGCTTTCTTT. Its translation is CSAPIGTRTEAFF.

The genes are TRBV7-9 and TRBJ1-1; the D gene is possibly TRBD1 (5 bases). Germline CDR1 reads SEHNR; CDR2 reads FQNEAQ (reference sequence). CDR3 size: 15 residues. V lost 5 bases and J 0 bases, leaving 13 bases between the germline ends. CDR3 sequence reads: CASSVGGTVNTEAFF. The CDR3 nucleotides read TGTGCCAGCAGCGTAGGTGGGACCGTGAACACTGAAGCTTTCTTT.

This clonotype was picked up many times. The genes are TRBV7-2 and TRBJ2-1; D might be TRBD1 (5 bases). CDR3 length equals 17 residues. Trimming pared 2 bases from V and 8 bases from J, leaving 22 bases between. Germline V lookup: CDR1 SGHTA, CDR2 FQGNSA. The CDR3 DNA follows: TGTGCCAGCAGCTTAAATGGTGGGGCAGGGTTAATCCATGAGCAGTTCTTC. It codes for CASSLNGGAGLIHEQFF.

This chain connects TRBV18 to TRBJ2-7; TRBD1 matches at 7 bases. The CDR3 contains 15 residues. Germline CDR1 and CDR2: KGHSH and LQKENI. V gave up 5 bases and J gave up 2 bases; unmatched junction bases: 9. The CDR3 loop is CASSALTGLTYEQYF. The CDR3 DNA reads as TGTGCCAGCTCAGCATTGACAGGGCTGACCTACGAGCAGTACTTC.

V gene TRBV12-3 or TRBV12-4 combines with J gene TRBJ2-3; D may correspond to TRBD1 or TRBD2 (5 bases each). V dropped 7 bases and J dropped 3 bases, with 20 bases sitting between them. The CDR3 covers 16 residues. CDR3 sequence reads: CASTRRGTASTDTQYF. CDR3 DNA sequence: TGTGCCAGCACCCGTAGAGGGACCGCATCGACAGATACGCAGTATTTT.

The chain combines TRBV20-1 with TRBJ2-1; possible D gene TRBD2, 5 bases. Looked up from germline, CDR1 is DFQATT and CDR2 is SNEGSKA (reference sequence). CDR3 length: 16 residues. Trimming cost V 1 base and J 1 base, with 14 bases left between them. CDR3 sequence (DNA): TGCAGTGCTAGAGGGGGAGCGGAGTCATCCTACAATGAGCAGTTCTTC. Protein: CSARGGAESSYNEQFF.

The chain uses TRBV7-9 and TRBJ2-1; 9 bases map to TRBD1. The CDR3 has 18 residues. V lost 2 bases, J lost 7 bases, and 15 bases stayed unmatched. The germline CDR1 and CDR2 sequences are SEHNR and FQNEAQ (reference sequence). The CDR3 sequence is CASSLLPSTGQGGNEQFF. CDR3 nucleotides: TGTGCCAGCAGCTTACTCCCTTCCACGGGACAGGGCGGGAATGAGCAGTTCTTC.

The rearrangement links TRBV4-2 to TRBJ2-7; tentative D call: TRBD1 (6 bases). This CDR3 has 13 amino acids. Trimming stripped 3 bases from V and 5 bases from J, with 11 bases between. Germline V CDR1 and CDR2: LGHNA, YNFKEQ. The chain's CDR3 is CASSHGDTNEQYF. The CDR3 region has the DNA TGTGCCAGCAGCCATGGGGACACCAACGAGCAGTACTTC.

This chain uses TRBV7-9 with TRBJ1-2; 7 nucleotides align to TRBD1. CDR3 size: 14 residues. Germline-derived CDR1 and CDR2 are SEHNR and FQNEAQ (reference sequence). After removal of 6 bases from V and 1 base from J, the junction contained 5 bases not matched to a gene. CDR3 DNA sequence: TGTGCCAGCAGTCCCCGACAGGGTAACTATGGCTACACCTTC. Translated: CASSPRQGNYGYTF.

The chain is built from TRBV11-2 and TRBJ2-7; tentatively, D is TRBD2 (7 bases). V dropped 5 bases and J dropped 3 bases, with 20 bases sitting between them. CDR1 and CDR2 (germline): SGHAT, FQNNGV. CDR3 length: 16 amino acids. The CDR3 region is CASSPRGGTAGYEQYF. In DNA form, the CDR3 reads TGTGCCAGCAGCCCGAGGGGGGGGACCGCCGGCTACGAGCAGTACTTC.

The genes are TRBV6-6 and TRBJ2-3; D is unclear. Trimming stripped 9 bases from V and 4 bases from J, with 14 bases between. Germline-derived CDR1 and CDR2 are MNHNY and SVGAGI (reference sequence). The CDR3 runs to 13 residues. The CDR3 DNA follows: TGTGCCAGTTTGAGTTGGGAAGCAGATACGCAGTATTTT. It yields the protein CASLSWEADTQYF.

V is TRBV7-9 and J is TRBJ2-1; tentatively, D is TRBD2 (6 bases). V lost 11 bases, J lost 2 bases, and 16 bases lay in between. This CDR3 has 14 amino acids. CDR1 and CDR2 from the germline V gene are SEHNR and FQNEAQ (reference sequence). CDR3 DNA sequence: TGTGCCCTAAAATCCGGGGGTACCTACAATGAGCAGTTCTTC. The encoded protein is CALKSGGTYNEQFF.

The chain carries TRBV5-1 and TRBJ1-5; no clear D gene. Trimming stripped 0 bases from V and 1 base from J, with 2 bases between. In germline, CDR1 is SGHRS, CDR2 YFSETQ. The CDR3 contains 13 residues. The CDR3 protein is CASSLDSNQPQHF. DNA for the CDR3: TGCGCCAGCAGCTTGGACAGCAATCAGCCCCAGCATTTT.

This clonotype was detected only a few times. The chain combines TRBV5-1 with TRBJ2-7, with D tentatively TRBD2 (7 bases). The CDR3 is made up of 14 amino acids. Trimming cost V 0 bases and J 3 bases, with 10 bases left between them. The germline CDR1 and CDR2 sequences are SGHRS and YFSETQ. CDR3 bases: TGCGCCAGCAGCTTGGGCGGGGGCGACTACGAGCAGTACTTC. This encodes CASSLGGGDYEQYF. Combining the CDR3 with reference TRBV5-1 and TRBJ2-7 gives the whole variable domain KAGVTQTPRYLIKTRGQQVTLSCSPISGHRSVSWYQQTPGQGLQFLFEYFSETQRNKGNFPGRFSGRQFSNSRSEMNVSTLELGDSALYLCASSLGGGDYEQYFGPGTRLTVT.

The genes are TRBV7-9 and TRBJ2-3; the match to TRBD1 covers 7 bases. Trimming at V came to 6 bases and at J to 1 base, leaving 10 bases not matched to a gene. From germline, CDR1 is SEHNR and CDR2 FQNEAQ (reference sequence). The CDR3 sequence is 16 residues long. CDR3 region: CASSRGTARGTDTQYF. Here the CDR3 DNA reads TGTGCCAGCAGTCGAGGGACAGCGCGGGGCACAGATACGCAGTATTTT.

This clonotype was counted only a few times. This chain joins TRBV28 and TRBJ1-1, with no clear D. V gave up 3 bases and J gave up 1 base, with 12 bases separating them. CDR3 size: 15 residues. Germline V CDR1 and CDR2: MDHEN, SYDVKM. The DNA for the CDR3 is TGTGCCAGCAGTTTTAGTAGGACCGCGAACACTGAAGCTTTCTTT. Protein product: CASSFSRTANTEAFF.

Worth noting for this clonotype: Relative to the germline gene, one junction end is altered; a read error may explain this. The rearrangement joins TRBV20-1 to TRBJ2-1, with 7 bases identical to TRBD2. Germline V gene lookup returns CDR1 DFQATT and CDR2 SNEGSKA (reference sequence). The CDR3 runs 12 residues. CDR3 coding DNA: TGCAGTGCTGGGACTACTCACAATGTGCAGTTCTTC. Encoded protein: CSAGTTHNVQFF.

This clonotype has a handful of counts. The V gene is TRBV20-1, the J gene TRBJ1-2; weak D call: TRBD1 (6 bases). From germline, CDR1 is DFQATT and CDR2 SNEGSKA (reference sequence). The CDR3 spans 12 residues. In DNA form, the CDR3 reads TGCACCGGACAGACCACCAACTATGGCTACACCTTC. Residues: CTGQTTNYGYTF.

V gene TRBV5-4 combines with J gene TRBJ2-7, with TRBD2 identical over 7 bases. Trimming took 3 bases from V and 0 from J; bases not matched to a gene: 9. Germline CDR1 reads SGHNT; CDR2 reads YYREEE (reference sequence). The length of the CDR3 is 16 residues. Here the CDR3 DNA reads TGTGCCAGCAGCTGGGGGACTAACGCTAGCTCCTACGAGCAGTACTTC. Amino acids: CASSWGTNASSYEQYF.

V is TRBV28 and J is TRBJ1-1; D unclear. CDR3 length: 18 residues. Germline V gene lookup returns CDR1 MDHEN and CDR2 SYDVKM. Trimming shortened V by 1 base and J by 0 bases, and 18 bases separated the two germline ends. The CDR3 region has the DNA TGTGCCAGCAGTTTATCAAACCTCCTGACTGTGCTGAACACTGAAGCTTTCTTT. It specifies CASSLSNLLTVLNTEAFF.

This clonotype has at least ten counts. This chain joins TRBV10-1 and TRBJ2-3; the match to TRBD2 covers 7 bases. The V segment lost 3 bases and the J segment 0 bases; nucleotides outside the gene matches: 3. The germline gives CDR1 WNHNN, CDR2 SYGVQD (reference sequence). This CDR3 has 15 residues. The CDR3 region is CASSEASGSTDTQYF. The CDR3 bases are TGCGCCAGCAGTGAAGCTAGCGGAAGCACAGATACGCAGTATTTT.

This chain uses TRBV6-6 with TRBJ2-3; 12 bases are a match to TRBD2. Germline V CDR1 and CDR2: MNHNY, SVGAGI (reference sequence). J lost 4 bases, V lost 5 bases, and 7 bases had no gene match. CDR3 length equals 16 residues. Here the CDR3 reads CASSTRLAGVADTQYF. CDR3 DNA: TGTGCCAGCAGTACGAGACTAGCGGGAGTGGCAGATACGCAGTATTTT.

The V call is TRBV10-3, the J call TRBJ2-3; D gene uncertain. The V gene's germline CDR1 is ENHRY and CDR2 SYGVKD. The V end was cut by 0 bases, the J end by 0 bases, with 10 bases between. This CDR3 is built from 16 residues. CDR3 loop: CAISESPPSSTDTQYF. CDR3 sequence (DNA): TGTGCCATCAGTGAGTCGCCCCCCTCTAGCACAGATACGCAGTATTTT.

This clonotype was seen many times. This chain links TRBV12-3 or TRBV12-4 with TRBJ2-7; TRBD1 matches 8 bases. Trimming at V came to 4 bases and at J to 4 bases, leaving 6 bases not matched to a gene. This CDR3 region has 14 residues. CDR3 bases: TGTGCCAGCAGTTGGACAGGGAGCGGTTACGAGCAGTACTTC. Translation: CASSWTGSGYEQYF.